This T cell receptor beta chain was recorded in a study of cytomegalovirus exposure and HLA in healthy donors. Whole-study results and caveats: For most TCR beta V segments, an earlier analysis put the productive rate at about 90% or about 30% of the time.

With 60 Vbeta and 13 Jbeta primers, the PCR was carried out. Method: immunoSEQ multiplex PCR; TCRdb's copy keeps in-frame clones and lacks some. The sample carries about 180,000 clones, roughly 82% recorded once. To note about this clone: Its antigen is unknown.

Germline CDR1 is SGHDT and CDR2 is YYEEEE. Trimming removed 5 bases from V and 6 bases from J; junction bases left unmatched: 3. The length of the CDR3 is 13 residues. V is TRBV5-6 and J is TRBJ2-3; 10 positions agree with TRBD2. This receptor was identified in a man aged 35 to 55 in good health and CMV-seronegative. Material: PBMCs. Here the CDR3 reads CASRLAGSDTQYF. In nucleotides, the CDR3 is TGTGCCAGCAGACTAGCGGGATCGGATACGCAGTATTTT.